This TCR beta chain was sequenced in a study of Tregs in tolerant kidney transplant recipients. As for this clone: No antigen is known for it.

Regarding the study as a whole: The most relevant donor-specific Treg TCRbeta repertoire apparently came from expansion with activated donor B cells.

The germline CDR1 and CDR2 sequences are SQVTM and ANQGSEA. The CDR3 covers 14 residues. V lost 1 base and J lost 6; bases outside the gene matches: 6. Profiled with immunoSEQ multiplex PCR; TCRdb holds only in-frame clones, not every one. The table has 60,000 to 70,000 clones, roughly 92% seen once. The sequences come from CD8+ T cells from blood, collected before the transplant. V and J are TRBV29-1 and TRBJ1-2, with TRBD1 matching 9 bases. The TCR comes from a human donor who received a combined kidney and bone marrow transplant. The CDR3 reads CSVEARDREDGYTF. The CDR3 coding sequence is TGCAGCGTTGAAGCCCGGGACAGGGAGGATGGCTACACCTTC.